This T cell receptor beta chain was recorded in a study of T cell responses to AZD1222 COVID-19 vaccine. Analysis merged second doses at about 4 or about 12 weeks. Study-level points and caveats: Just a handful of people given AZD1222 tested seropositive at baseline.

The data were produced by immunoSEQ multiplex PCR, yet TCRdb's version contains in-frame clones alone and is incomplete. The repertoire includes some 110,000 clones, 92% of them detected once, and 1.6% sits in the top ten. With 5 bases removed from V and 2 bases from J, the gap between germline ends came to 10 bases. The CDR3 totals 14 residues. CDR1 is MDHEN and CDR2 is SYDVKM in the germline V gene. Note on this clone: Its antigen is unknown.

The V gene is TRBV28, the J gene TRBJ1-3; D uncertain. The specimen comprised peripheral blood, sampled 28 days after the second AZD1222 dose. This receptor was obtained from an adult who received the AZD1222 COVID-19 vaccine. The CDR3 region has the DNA TGTGCCAGCAGTCCTGACATACCTGGAAACACCATATATTTT. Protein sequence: CASSPDIPGNTIYF.